This T cell receptor (beta chain) was sequenced for a study of blood T cell repertoires in COVID-19. Assay used: immunoSEQ multiplex PCR; TCRdb lists only in-frame clones, some missing. The top ten clones hold roughly a tenth of a sample with about 140,000 clones, around 80% of them seen once. The germline V gene has CDR1 SGHNT and CDR2 YENEEA. V was trimmed by 2 bases and J by 2 bases, leaving 12 bases between them. This CDR3 has 15 residues. Source material: peripheral blood. The rearrangement links TRBV11-3 to TRBJ1-2; D is possibly TRBD1 (5 bases). This TCR came from a man aged 60 to 75 with active or convalescent COVID-19. Here the CDR3 reads CASSLRLRVNYGYTF. CDR3 DNA: TGTGCCAGCAGCTTACGTCTCAGGGTCAACTATGGCTACACCTTC.